This TCR beta chain is from a study of Ad26.COV2.S vaccination and SARS-CoV-2 variants. Looking at the study overall: Once or twice, 56 days apart, Ad26.COV2.S was delivered intramuscularly.

Remarks on this clone: The antigen remains undetermined.

The data were produced by immunoSEQ multiplex PCR, yet TCRdb's version contains in-frame clones alone and is incomplete. The repertoire consists of more than 350,000 clones, with 90% occurring once and the leading ten covering 9% to 15%. Findings of the study overall: Marked by substantial breadth, spike-specific CD8+ and CD4+ T cell responses were reportedly seen after vaccination.

Treatment in this sample: some 20 received Ad26.COV2.S at low or high dose, single or two shots; about 5 received placebo; per-sample allocation not given. Sampling took place 63 days after the first vaccine or placebo injection. Within Boston, the person who donated was an adult of 18-55 years. Built on an Ad26 vector, the vaccine expressed Wuhan-strain SARS-CoV-2 spike. The ends were cut back, 0 bases at V and 2 bases at J, with 22 bases in the middle. The CDR3 contains 20 residues. Germline lookup yields CDR1 LGHDT and CDR2 YNNKEL (reference sequence). V gene TRBV3-1 (or the pseudogene TRBV3-2) combines with J gene TRBJ2-2; D may match TRBD1 or TRBD2 (5 bases each). This receptor was obtained from a person aged 18 to 59 who received the Ad26.COV2.S COVID-19 vaccine or a placebo. The sample in question was peripheral blood, obtained in a trial of Ad26.COV2.S vaccine versus placebo. CDR3: CASSQEDRTGPGVNTGELFF. The CDR3 region has the DNA TGTGCCAGCAGCCAAGAAGACCGAACAGGCCCCGGGGTTAACACCGGGGAGCTGTTTTTT.